One sample yielded the 27 T cell receptor beta chains listed below, sequenced in a study of blood T cell repertoires in COVID-19. The data were produced by immunoSEQ multiplex PCR, yet TCRdb's version contains in-frame clones alone and is incomplete. Seen here are 40,000 to 45,000 clones, around nine tenths observed once, and the top ten hold approximately 0.35%. Sequencing was done on a sample of peripheral blood. Receptor source: a middle-aged man with COVID-19, enrolled during active disease.

This chain joins TRBV4-1 and TRBJ2-1, with 15 nucleotides matching TRBD2. The CDR3 contains 17 residues. V lost 4 bases to trimming and J lost 7 bases; unmatched junction nucleotides: 8. Germline assignment: CDR1 MGHRA and CDR2 YSYEKL. The CDR3 loop is CASSPRDGTSGRNEQFF. The CDR3 DNA reads TGCGCCAGCAGCCCAAGGGACGGGACTAGCGGGAGGAATGAGCAGTTCTTC.

The chain links TRBV28 to TRBJ2-7, with D hard to call. Germline CDR1 reads MDHEN; CDR2 reads SYDVKM. Trimming removed 1 base at V and 3 bases at J, with 4 bases between. The CDR3 contains 12 residues. Written as DNA, the CDR3 is TGTGCCAGCAGTTTATTTAGCTACGAGCAGTACTTC. This sequence encodes CASSLFSYEQYF.

This chain joins TRBV6-5 and TRBJ2-7; no clear D. V lost 6 bases and J 0 bases, leaving 9 bases between the germline ends. From germline, CDR1 is MNHEY and CDR2 SVGAGI. There are 13 residues in the CDR3. CDR3 coding DNA: TGTGCCAGCAGGACTCCTAGCTCCTACGAGCAGTACTTC. It yields the protein CASRTPSSYEQYF.

The CDR3 loop is CASSLGGLSYNEQFF. CDR3 bases: TGTGCCAGCAGTCTAGGGGGCCTCTCCTACAATGAGCAGTTCTTC. J is TRBJ2-1 and V is TRBV28; 7 nucleotides line up with TRBD1. The CDR3 spans 15 residues. Per germline, CDR1 MDHEN and CDR2 SYDVKM. V lost 5 bases, J lost 0 bases, and 4 bases stayed unmatched.

The genes are TRBV4-1 and TRBJ2-3, with 14 bases that match TRBD2. The CDR3 is 20 amino acids. The V gene's germline CDR1 is MGHRA and CDR2 YSYEKL. The V gene end was trimmed by 6 bases and the J gene end by 7 bases; junction bases not matched to a gene: 21. DNA for the CDR3: TGCGCCAGCAGTCGCGAGACTAGCGGGAGGGGAGGCCCCGGACCTTATACGCAGTATTTT. Translation gives CASSRETSGRGGPGPYTQYF.

The chain links TRBV2 to TRBJ1-2; 10 nucleotides align to TRBD1. The germline V gene encodes CDR1 SNHLY and CDR2 FYNNEI. J was trimmed by 8 bases and V by 4 bases; bases with no gene match: 10. The CDR3 runs to 15 residues. This CDR3 is CASSADRGTLWGYTF. DNA of the CDR3: TGTGCCAGCAGTGCGGACAGGGGGACTCTCTGGGGCTACACCTTC.

The CDR3 reads CASSYSGYRGGQPQHF. In DNA form, the CDR3 reads TGTGCCAGCAGTTACTCGGGATATAGGGGGGGTCAGCCCCAGCATTTT. The rearrangement uses TRBV6-5 and TRBJ1-5; tentatively, D is TRBD1 (6 bases). CDR1 and CDR2 (germline): MNHEY, SVGAGI. The CDR3 covers 16 residues. The V gene lost 0 bases and the J gene lost 6 bases, with 15 bases spanning the gap.

This chain joins TRBV19 and TRBJ1-1; 9 nucleotides align to TRBD1. The J segment lost 6 bases and the V segment lost 5 bases, leaving 10 bases of the junction unmatched. This CDR3 has 15 residues. Germline CDR1 is LNHDA and CDR2 is SQIVND (reference sequence). The CDR3 protein is CASSPRQGVGAEAFF. CDR3 coding DNA: TGTGCCAGTAGTCCACGACAGGGGGTAGGGGCTGAAGCTTTCTTT.

This chain connects TRBV6-2 or TRBV6-3 to TRBJ2-3; D is perhaps TRBD1 (6 bases). CDR3 length: 18 residues. The V gene's germline CDR1 is MNHEY and CDR2 SVGEGT. V gave up 0 bases and J gave up 0 bases, with 16 bases separating them. CDR3 amino acids: CASSYSKTGGTSTDTQYF. The CDR3, as DNA: TGTGCCAGCAGTTACTCGAAGACAGGAGGCACTAGCACAGATACGCAGTATTTT.

This clone showed up just a few times. The rearrangement uses TRBV4-1 and TRBJ2-7, with 12 bases matching TRBD2. After removal of 0 bases from V and 2 bases from J, the junction contained 2 bases not matched to a gene. The CDR3 has 16 residues. Germline lookup yields CDR1 MGHRA and CDR2 YSYEKL. CDR3 nucleotides: TGCGCCAGCAGCCAAGACTCTAGCGGGAGGGCCTACGAGCAGTACTTC. Encoded protein: CASSQDSSGRAYEQYF.

The chain links TRBV5-1 to TRBJ1-2, with 7 bases fitting TRBD1. Germline CDR1 SGHRS, CDR2 YFSETQ. The V and J ends lost 4 bases and 7 bases, in that order; junction bases with no gene match: 10. The CDR3 spans 14 residues. The CDR3 nucleotides read TGCGCCAGCAGCCCCCAGACAGGGAATGGTGGCTACACCTTC. Its translation: CASSPQTGNGGYTF.

The V gene is TRBV3-1 (or the pseudogene TRBV3-2), the J gene TRBJ1-1; a possible D gene is TRBD1 (5 bases). CDR1 is LGHDT, CDR2 YNNKEL, per germline (reference sequence). The V gene lost 8 bases and the J gene lost 0 bases, with 16 bases spanning the gap. There are 15 residues in the CDR3. The CDR3 region has the DNA TGTGCCAGCCACAACAGGCGATCATTGAACACTGAAGCTTTCTTT. Its protein is CASHNRRSLNTEAFF.

This clone was observed once. The V call is TRBV5-6, the J call TRBJ1-5; a possible D gene is TRBD1 (5 bases). V gave up 6 bases and J gave up 0 bases, with 13 bases separating them. The CDR3 is 15 residues long. In germline, CDR1 is SGHDT, CDR2 YYEEEE. The DNA of the CDR3 is TGTGCCAGCAACACTTGGGGGGGTAGCAATCAGCCCCAGCATTTT. This gives the protein CASNTWGGSNQPQHF.

V usage is TRBV27 and J usage is TRBJ2-7, with 7 bases that match TRBD2. The CDR3 consists of 16 residues. Germline V lookup: CDR1 MNHEY, CDR2 SMNVEV (reference sequence). The V gene end was trimmed by 2 bases and the J gene end by 1 base; junction bases not matched to a gene: 8. The chain's CDR3 is CASSLRLGRGSYEQYF. DNA of the CDR3: TGTGCCAGCAGTTTACGCCTAGGGAGGGGATCCTACGAGCAGTACTTC.

The chain employs TRBV6-5 and TRBJ2-5; 8 bases are shared with TRBD2. CDR1 is MNHEY and CDR2 is SVGAGI in the germline V gene. This CDR3 comprises 14 residues. V lost 4 bases to trimming and J lost 1 base; unmatched junction nucleotides: 2. In nucleotides, the CDR3 is TGTGCCAGCAGTTCACTAGCGGTCCAAGAGACCCAGTACTTC. It codes for CASSSLAVQETQYF.

The table lists this clone with a count of one. The V call is TRBV2, the J call TRBJ2-1; 8 bases match TRBD2. Germline V lookup: CDR1 SNHLY, CDR2 FYNNEI. With 8 bases clipped from V and 14 bases from J, the junction kept 8 bases outside the gene matches. The CDR3 totals 11 residues. The CDR3 is CASSRGEWEFF. CDR3 nucleotides: TGTGCCAGCTCGCGGGGGGAGTGGGAGTTCTTC.

This clone was counted once. The chain combines TRBV21-1 with TRBJ2-7; the tabulated D call, TRBD2, remains unverified against the DNA. TRBV21-1 is shown as a pseudogene. CDR3 length equals 16 residues. CDR3 DNA sequence: TGTGCCAGCAGCAAAGCGCCGGCGGGAGGGCCTTACGAGCAGTACTTC. It is translated as CASSKAPAGGPYEQYF.

The chain uses TRBV2 and TRBJ1-2, with D uncertain. From germline, CDR1 is SNHLY and CDR2 FYNNEI. V shed 10 bases and J shed 5 bases, with 14 bases lying between them. There are 12 residues in the CDR3. The CDR3 coding sequence is TGTGCCACACAAGGGAGGGATTATGGCTACACCTTC. Amino acid sequence: CATQGRDYGYTF.

This sequence joins TRBV27 and TRBJ1-3; D is perhaps TRBD1 (6 bases). Between the trimmed V and J ends, which lost 6 bases and 3 bases, there was a span of 12 bases. The CDR3 runs to 14 residues. Germline V lookup: CDR1 MNHEY, CDR2 SMNVEV (reference sequence). The CDR3, as DNA: TGTGCCAGCAGAAGATCAGGGGTTGGAAACACCATATATTTT. Protein: CASRRSGVGNTIYF.

This chain links TRBV10-3 with TRBJ2-5; possible D gene TRBD2, 5 bases. V was cut by 6 bases and J by 5 bases, with 13 bases left in between. CDR3 length: 13 residues. The V gene's germline CDR1 is ENHRY and CDR2 SYGVKD. The CDR3 is CAIRQRAGETQYF. CDR3 DNA sequence: TGTGCCATCAGACAGAGGGCGGGTGAGACCCAGTACTTC.

CDR3 in DNA: TGTGCCGAGACAGGGGTAAAAGGGACTGAAGCTTTCTTT. This encodes CAETGVKGTEAFF. The J gene is TRBJ1-1, the V gene TRBV7-9; TRBD1 matches 8 bases. CDR3 length: 13 amino acids. V shed 11 bases and J 5 bases; nucleotides not matched to a gene: 10. Germline loops: CDR1 SEHNR, CDR2 FQNEAQ (reference sequence).

This rearrangement joins TRBV2 to TRBJ2-7; a weak D match, TRBD2 (6 bases). Per germline, CDR1 SNHLY and CDR2 FYNNEI. Trimming took off 6 bases at V and 3 bases at J, with 12 bases between the two ends. There are 13 residues in the CDR3. The CDR3 DNA reads as TGTGCCAGCAGGACTAGTGGGTTCTACGAGCAGTACTTC. Translated: CASRTSGFYEQYF. Full variable domain (missing parts from reference TRBV2 and TRBJ2-7): EPEVTQTPSHQVTQMGQEVILRCVPISNHLYFYWYRQILGQKVEFLVSFYNNEISEKSEIFDDQFSVERPDGSNFTLKIRSTKLEDSAMYFCASRTSGFYEQYFGPGTRLTVT.

The chain has TRBV9 and TRBJ2-1, with unresolved D. The CDR3 totals 14 residues. V lost 3 bases to trimming and J lost 3 bases, with 10 bases between them. CDR1 is SGDLS and CDR2 is YYNGEE in the germline V gene. CDR3 region: CASSGLKGYNEQFF. The CDR3 DNA sequence: TGTGCCAGCAGCGGACTTAAAGGCTACAATGAGCAGTTCTTC.

The count of this clone is one. The chain is built from TRBV5-5 and TRBJ2-7; 10 nucleotides line up with TRBD1. Germline values: CDR1 SGHKS, CDR2 YYEKEE (reference sequence). Trimming at V came to 0 bases and at J to 7 bases, leaving 7 bases not matched to a gene. This CDR3 region has 15 residues. Here the CDR3 reads CASSLGDRGPREQYF. The CDR3 DNA reads as TGTGCCAGCAGCTTGGGGGACAGGGGACCTCGGGAGCAGTACTTC.

The chain has TRBV7-9 and TRBJ2-5; a weak D match, TRBD2 (5 bases). Trimming stripped 2 bases from V and 2 bases from J, with 15 bases between. Germline V CDR1 and CDR2: SEHNR, FQNEAQ (reference sequence). The CDR3 contains 16 residues. The CDR3 region has the DNA TGTGCCAGCAGCTTACGAGCAAGCGGCGGGCAAGAGACCCAGTACTTC. Protein: CASSLRASGGQETQYF.

The J gene is TRBJ2-1, the V gene TRBV7-2; 10 bases match TRBD2. This CDR3 has 18 amino acids. The germline CDR1 and CDR2 sequences are SGHTA and FQGNSA. V lost 1 base and J lost 4; bases outside the gene matches: 10. The CDR3 region is CASSLVGQSGRGYNEQFF. The CDR3 DNA reads as TGTGCCAGCAGCTTAGTGGGCCAGAGCGGGAGGGGATACAATGAGCAGTTCTTC.

V usage is TRBV2 and J usage is TRBJ2-1; D unclear. Trimming pared 3 bases from V and 2 bases from J, leaving 11 bases between. From germline, CDR1 is SNHLY and CDR2 FYNNEI. The CDR3 runs to 15 residues. This CDR3 reads CASSDLGPTYNEQFF. DNA for the CDR3: TGTGCCAGCAGTGACCTGGGCCCCACCTACAATGAGCAGTTCTTC.